A selection of T cell receptor beta chains follows, all from one sample in a study of blood T cell repertoires in COVID-19. Method: immunoSEQ multiplex PCR; TCRdb's copy keeps in-frame clones and lacks some. Of tens of thousands of clones listed, around four fifths are singletons. The sequencing input was peripheral blood. The receptor source for this set is a human donor in a cohort sampled during active COVID-19. CDR3s include the opening cysteine and the closing phenylalanine or tryptophan. Clone size is shown for a subset of rows, as once, few, many or a class of expanded clone.

clone_size j_call v_call cdr3_aa
. TRBJ2-2 TRBV4-2 CASSQVELAGGELFF
. TRBJ2-2 TRBV5-5 CASSLAGAGLGTGELFF
. TRBJ2-7 TRBV6-5 CASRAWRGLSYEQYF
. TRBJ1-5 TRBV6-2/TRBV6-3 CASSYSAGGGGQPNQPQHF
. TRBJ2-3 TRBV2 CASSLQGYGKDTQYF
. TRBJ2-1 TRBV7-6 CASSLGASGNNHEQFF
. TRBJ2-5 TRBV5-8 CASKGRAGGPRETQYF
. TRBJ1-3 TRBV10-3 CATASTGDSGNTIYF
. TRBJ1-1 TRBV28 CASSKTGMNTEAFF
once TRBJ2-3 TRBV12-3/TRBV12-4 CASTRTGTDTQYF
few TRBJ1-5 TRBV3-1/TRBV3-2 CASSLQGRQPQHF
. TRBJ2-3 TRBV5-1 CASSLVGGGTDTQYF
. TRBJ1-1 TRBV24-1 CATSDSREEAFF
. TRBJ1-4 TRBV7-9 CASSLVAQVNEKLFF
. TRBJ2-5 TRBV15 CATSRDRVETQYF
. TRBJ2-7 TRBV3-1/TRBV3-2 CASSPEAREQYF
. TRBJ1-1 TRBV18 CASSPQGARTEAFF
. TRBJ2-5 TRBV5-1 CASTPGTSGSGRFKETQYF
. TRBJ1-1 TRBV19 CASSSRRHNEAFF
. TRBJ2-3 TRBV7-3 CASSLVGRGLDTQYF
. TRBJ1-5 TRBV19 CASRIQNSNQPQHF
. TRBJ1-1 TRBV7-3 CASSLTWAKNTEAFF
. TRBJ1-2 TRBV5-1 CASSPGFGIDYGYTF
. TRBJ2-1 TRBV12-5 CASAGDRWNEQFF
. TRBJ1-5 TRBV10-3 CAISGQAYQPQHF
. TRBJ2-7 TRBV19 CASSSPGLAYEQYF
. TRBJ2-5 TRBV4-1 CASSPTQLAVQGTQYF
. TRBJ2-7 TRBV29-1 CSVAPSRDRPCFF